One and the same sample provided the 30 T cell receptor beta chains below, sequenced in a study of Graves' ophthalmopathy and Graves' hyperthyroidism. The authors amplified TCR beta CDR3 regions, and they did so from RNA transcripts for repertoire sequencing. In the first round, RT-PCR was carried out with HTBI primers, and a multiplex PCR formed the second round. MiXCR, run by TCRdb on the multiplex PCR reads, gives a single entry per CDR3 protein. The sample lists more than 1,000,000 distinct CDR3 sequences, less than 45% seen once, with over 8.5% in the top ten. Sequencing was done on a sample of peripheral blood or thyroid tissue (not recorded which). The receptors here all came from an adult man with Graves' hyperthyroidism.

CDR3 amino acids: CATSEGSSNTGELFF. CDR3 DNA: TGTGCCACCTCCGAGGGGAGTAGTAACACCGGGGAGCTGTTTTTT. The V gene is TRBV19, the J gene TRBJ2-2, with D perhaps given as TRBD1 or TRBD2 (5 bases each). Trimming cost V 10 bases and J 2 bases, with 17 bases left between them. The CDR3 spans 15 residues. Germline CDR1 reads LNHDA; CDR2 reads SQIVND (reference sequence).

This clonotype turned up a few times. The chain is built from TRBV3-1 and TRBJ1-2, with TRBD1 identical over 8 bases. CDR3 size: 15 residues. With 0 bases clipped from V and 4 bases from J, the junction kept 4 bases outside the gene matches. Germline-derived CDR1 and CDR2 are LGHDT and YNNKEL (reference sequence). CDR3 coding DNA: TGTGCCAGCAGCCAAGAAGGACAGGGCACCTATGGCTACACCTTC. This gives the protein CASSQEGQGTYGYTF.

This clonotype was found once. V usage is TRBV19 and J usage is TRBJ2-1, with 10 positions matching TRBD2. V was pared by 0 bases and J by 9 bases, with 2 bases of the junction left unmatched. Looked up from germline, CDR1 is LNHDA and CDR2 is SQIVND (reference sequence). The CDR3 covers 14 residues. CDR3 residues: CASSIELAGFEQFF. CDR3 nucleotides: TGTGCCAGTAGTATAGAACTAGCGGGATTTGAGCAGTTCTTC.

This clonotype has a single count. The CDR3 end shows no conserved phenylalanine or tryptophan, and so a read error is likely. It is unclear where the CDR3 begins or ends on the DNA, so no DNA is shown, and the CDR3 is as TCRdb lists it. The CDR3 loop is CASSFSPS. This sequence joins TRBV7-7 and TRBJ2-5. Looked up from germline, CDR1 is SSHAT and CDR2 is FNYEAQ (reference sequence). Inclusive of both ends, the CDR3 amounts to 8 amino acids.

Turning to this clonotype: Likely a read error: the CDR3 ends without its conserved phenylalanine or tryptophan. No DNA is shown, since the ends of the CDR3 on it are uncertain; the CDR3 is the one TCRdb lists. The V gene is TRBV7-2, the J gene TRBJ1-1; TRBD1 was called by the table and not checked on the DNA. The CDR3 spans 8 residues, counting both ends. The germline V gene has CDR1 SGHTA and CDR2 FQGNSA. CDR3 protein: CASSRRGQ.

CDR3 sequence: CASSSDVTGGSGYTF. The DNA for the CDR3 is TGTGCCAGCAGCTCGGACGTGACAGGGGGGTCGGGCTACACCTTC. The chain recombines TRBV7-9 with TRBJ1-2, with TRBD1 matching 9 bases. The V segment lost 4 bases and the J segment 8 bases; nucleotides outside the gene matches: 11. Germline CDR1 is SEHNR and CDR2 is FQNEAQ (reference sequence). This CDR3 spans 15 amino acids.

This clonotype has ten or more counts. V is TRBV29-1 and J is TRBJ1-2; D remains unclear. V dropped 3 bases and J dropped 0 bases, with 8 bases sitting between them. This CDR3 is 13 amino acids long. Germline CDR1 SQVTM, CDR2 ANQGSEA. The chain's CDR3 is CSVEATTNYGYTF. CDR3 DNA sequence: TGCAGCGTTGAGGCGACCACTAACTATGGCTACACCTTC. Full variable domain (outside the CDR3, taken from reference TRBV29-1 and TRBJ1-2): SAVISQKPSRDICQRGTSLTIQCQVDSQVTMMFWYRQQPGQSLTLIATANQGSEATYESGFVIDKFPISRPNLTFSTLTVSNMSPEDSSIYLCSVEATTNYGYTFGSGTRLTVV.

In the case of this clonotype: This clone may be a read error of a much larger clone one base away. The gene calls are TRBV2 and TRBJ2-7; a possible D gene is TRBD1 (6 bases). The germline V gene has CDR1 SNHLY and CDR2 FYNNEI. This CDR3 comprises 13 residues. The germline V and J ends were trimmed by 10 bases and 2 bases, with 15 bases remaining between them. The CDR3 protein is CATLQGRAYEQYF. The CDR3 coding sequence is TGTGCCACGTTACAGGGAAGGGCCTACGAGCAGTACTTC.

A note on this clonotype: An end of the junction differs from the germline gene, which may be a read error. The J gene is TRBJ2-7, the V gene TRBV5-1; 9 bases align to TRBD1. The CDR3 is made up of 16 amino acids. Germline lookup yields CDR1 SGHRS and CDR2 YFSETQ. As DNA, the CDR3 is TGCGCCGGCAGCAAGTACAGACAGGGGGGATCCTACGAGCAGTACTTC. This codes for CAGSKYRQGGSYEQYF.

This clonotype came up a few times. This sequence joins TRBV10-3 and TRBJ2-5, with D tentatively TRBD1 (6 bases). Per the germline V gene, CDR1 is ENHRY and CDR2 is SYGVKD. The CDR3 runs 13 residues. Trimming took off 10 bases at V and 5 bases at J, with 17 bases between the two ends. The CDR3 nucleotides are TGTGCCAGAGCCTACAGGGTAGGGGAGACCCAGTACTTC. Its translation is CARAYRVGETQYF.

For this clonotype: Compared with germline, one end of the junction differs, possibly owing to a read error. This chain connects TRBV10-2 to TRBJ2-7, with a tentative D call TRBD2 (6 bases). The CDR3 is 14 amino acids. Germline loops: CDR1 WSHSY, CDR2 SAAADI. CDR3 DNA sequence: TGTGCCAGCTCACCCGACGGAGTTCGGGAGGAGCAGTACTTC. Its translation: CASSPDGVREEQYF.

The chain recombines TRBV20-1 with TRBJ1-4; D is uncertain. CDR1 DFQATT and CDR2 SNEGSKA come from the germline V gene (reference sequence). V was pared by 3 bases and J by 11 bases, with 13 bases between. The CDR3 is made up of 12 amino acids. In DNA form, the CDR3 reads TGCAGTGCTAGTCCGCAGACGAAGAAACTGTTTTTT. It translates to CSASPQTKKLFF.

The J gene is TRBJ1-1, the V gene TRBV28; tentatively, D is TRBD1 (6 bases). Trimming took off 8 bases at V and 5 bases at J, with 18 bases between the two ends. The CDR3 is made up of 14 amino acids. Germline CDR1 reads MDHEN; CDR2 reads SYDVKM. The CDR3 region is CASAWGQGSTEAFF. The CDR3 nucleotides are TGTGCCAGCGCCTGGGGGCAGGGGAGTACTGAAGCTTTCTTT.

Only a few counts were recorded for this clonotype. The chain is built from TRBV2 and TRBJ1-5; D is possibly TRBD1 (6 bases). The germline V and J ends were trimmed by 8 bases and 6 bases, with 11 bases remaining between them. The germline CDR1 and CDR2 sequences are SNHLY and FYNNEI. This CDR3 region has 12 residues. The CDR3 DNA follows: TGTGCCAGCCGACAGGCGGGTCAGCCCCAGCATTTT. It encodes CASRQAGQPQHF.

This clonotype was seen a handful of times. The chain recombines TRBV5-1 with TRBJ1-1, with no clear D. V gave up 4 bases and J gave up 6 bases, with 10 bases separating them. The CDR3 contains 12 residues. CDR1 and CDR2 (germline): SGHRS, YFSETQ. CDR3 residues: CASSTPSSEAFF. The CDR3 DNA reads as TGCGCCAGCAGCACCCCATCCTCTGAAGCTTTCTTT.

There are many counts of this clonotype. The chain joins TRBV7-8 to TRBJ1-6, with 7 bases fitting TRBD1. Germline CDR1 SGHVS, CDR2 FQNEAQ. The CDR3 extends over 15 amino acids. J was trimmed by 9 bases and V by 5 bases; bases with no gene match: 10. CDR3 loop: CASSATGEVASPLHF. For the CDR3, the DNA is TGTGCCAGCAGCGCAACAGGGGAGGTCGCTTCACCCCTCCACTTT.

The chain joins TRBV6-5 to TRBJ1-5; D gene unclear. The CDR3 extends over 12 amino acids. V lost 8 bases and J lost 9, with 14 bases in between. Germline V gene lookup returns CDR1 MNHEY and CDR2 SVGAGI. CDR3 nucleotide sequence: TGTGCCAGCGGCGACCGGGGTTGGCCCCAGCATTTT. Translating gives CASGDRGWPQHF.

As concerns this clonotype: The junction and the germline gene differ at one end; a read error may be behind it. The rearrangement links TRBV19 to TRBJ2-6; D gene uncertain. The V gene's germline CDR1 is LNHDA and CDR2 SQIVND (reference sequence). The CDR3 is 8 amino acids. The CDR3, as DNA: TGTGCCAGTATGAAGAATGGATTC. Translated, it gives CASMKNGF.

The V call is TRBV29-1, the J call TRBJ2-7; D remains unclear. CDR3 length: 13 amino acids. The germline CDR1 and CDR2 sequences are SQVTM and ANQGSEA. Between the trimmed V and J ends, which lost 2 bases and 0 bases, there was a span of 8 bases. CDR3 sequence reads: CSVELGHSYEQYF. CDR3 sequence (DNA): TGCAGCGTTGAATTGGGTCACTCCTACGAGCAGTACTTC.

This clonotype showed up many times. The chain joins TRBV9 to TRBJ2-2, with 7 bases that match TRBD2. The ends lost 0 bases at V and 1 base at J; junction bases unmatched: 0. The CDR3 loop spans 15 amino acids. The germline V gene encodes CDR1 SGDLS and CDR2 YYNGEE. In DNA form, the CDR3 reads TGTGCCAGCAGCGTAGCTAGCGGGAACACCGGGGAGCTGTTTTTT. Amino acid sequence: CASSVASGNTGELFF.

At least ten counts were recorded for this clonotype. J is TRBJ2-7 and V is TRBV25-1; 8 positions agree with TRBD2. Per germline, CDR1 MGHDK and CDR2 SYGVNS. The V segment lost 4 bases and the J segment 6 bases; nucleotides outside the gene matches: 14. The CDR3 loop spans 16 amino acids. CDR3 nucleotide sequence: TGTGCCAGCAGTGCAAAGGGAGCGGGAGCCTCCCCCGAGCAGTACTTC. This codes for CASSAKGAGASPEQYF.

Comment on this clonotype: The junction departs from germline at one end; a sequencing error may be responsible. The gene calls are TRBV25-1 and TRBJ2-2; 8 bases match TRBD2. The CDR3 extends over 15 amino acids. Per the germline V gene, CDR1 is MGHDK and CDR2 is SYGVNS. The chain's CDR3 is CASSLTGGPGGELFF. The DNA of the CDR3 is TGTGCCAGCAGCTTAACGGGAGGGCCGGGCGGGGAGTTGTTTTTT.

This chain links TRBV20-1 with TRBJ1-2, with unresolved D. Germline-derived CDR1 and CDR2 are DFQATT and SNEGSKA (reference sequence). The CDR3 totals 12 residues. V dropped 3 bases and J dropped 5 bases, with 10 bases sitting between them. The CDR3 reads CSASQSLYGYTF. The CDR3 DNA reads as TGCAGTGCTAGTCAGAGTCTATATGGCTACACCTTC.

This clonotype has at least ten counts. CDR3 sequence reads: CASSLQLSGNTIYF. CDR3 in DNA: TGTGCCAGCAGCTTACAGTTGTCTGGAAACACCATATATTTT. The chain uses TRBV7-2 and TRBJ1-3; D unresolved. The germline V gene has CDR1 SGHTA and CDR2 FQGNSA. This CDR3 spans 14 amino acids. Trimming shortened V by 2 bases and J by 1 base, and 6 bases separated the two germline ends.

This chain joins TRBV11-1 and TRBJ2-2, with D perhaps TRBD1 (6 bases). The ends were cut back, 6 bases at V and 2 bases at J, with 13 bases in the middle. This CDR3 has 15 amino acids. Germline V gene sequence: CDR1 SGHAT, CDR2 FQDESV (reference sequence). The CDR3 reads CASSDRTDNTGELFF. CDR3 sequence (DNA): TGTGCCAGCAGTGACAGGACAGATAACACCGGGGAGCTGTTTTTT.

Only one count was recorded for this clonotype. A much larger clone sits a single nucleotide away, making a read error possible. The chain recombines TRBV7-2 with TRBJ2-7; either TRBD1 or TRBD2 may supply D (5 bases each). V gave up 4 bases and J gave up 5 bases, with 21 bases separating them. The CDR3 has 16 amino acids. CDR1 and CDR2 from the germline V gene are SGHTA and FQGNSA. The DNA for the CDR3 is TGTGCCAGCAGCTCGAACACCGGGACCCCCGGGGACGAGCAGTACTTC. This encodes CASSSNTGTPGDEQYF.

This clonotype was seen more than once but under ten times. This chain joins TRBV10-3 and TRBJ2-7, with TRBD1 matching over 10 bases. Germline CDR1 and CDR2: ENHRY and SYGVKD. The CDR3 spans 14 residues. Germline trimming cut 6 bases from V and 3 bases from J; bases unmatched to any gene: 5. CDR3 protein: CAIRDRDRGYEQYF. The CDR3 DNA is TGTGCCATCAGGGACCGGGACAGGGGCTACGAGCAGTACTTC.

There are a few counts of this clonotype. The chain couples TRBV18 to TRBJ2-5; D not certain. CDR3 size: 15 residues. Per the germline V gene, CDR1 is KGHSH and CDR2 is LQKENI. Trimming stripped 1 base from V and 1 base from J, with 10 bases between. CDR3 amino acids: CASSPLPGGQETQYF. Here the CDR3 DNA reads TGTGCCAGCTCACCACTCCCAGGTGGCCAAGAGACCCAGTACTTC.

V and J are TRBV20-1 and TRBJ2-6; maybe TRBD1 (5 bases). The V gene lost 7 bases and the J gene lost 2 bases, with 6 bases spanning the gap. Germline loops: CDR1 DFQATT, CDR2 SNEGSKA (reference sequence). This CDR3 spans 12 amino acids. In DNA form, the CDR3 reads TGCAGTGAAGGGGCTGGGGCCAACGTCCTGACTTTC. Protein sequence: CSEGAGANVLTF.

The CDR3 loop reads CASIEGQGIGYGYTF. CDR3 nucleotide sequence: TGTGCCAGCATCGAGGGACAGGGAATAGGCTATGGCTACACCTTC. J is TRBJ1-2 and V is TRBV7-8, with 9 bases fitting TRBD1. The CDR3 totals 15 residues. After removal of 7 bases from V and 4 bases from J, the junction contained 10 bases not matched to a gene. The germline V gene encodes CDR1 SGHVS and CDR2 FQNEAQ.